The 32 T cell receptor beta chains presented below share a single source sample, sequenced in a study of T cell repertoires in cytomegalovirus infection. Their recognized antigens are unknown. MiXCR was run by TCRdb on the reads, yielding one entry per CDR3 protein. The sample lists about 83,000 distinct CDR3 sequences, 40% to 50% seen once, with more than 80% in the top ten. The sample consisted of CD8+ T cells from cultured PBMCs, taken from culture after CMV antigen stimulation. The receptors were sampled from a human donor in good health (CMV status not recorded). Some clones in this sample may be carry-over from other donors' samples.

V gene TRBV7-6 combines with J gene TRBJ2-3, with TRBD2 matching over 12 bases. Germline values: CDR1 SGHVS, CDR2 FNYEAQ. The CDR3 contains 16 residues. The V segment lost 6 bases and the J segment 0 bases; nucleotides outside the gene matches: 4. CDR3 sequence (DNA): TGTGCCAGCAGACCTACTAGCGGGAGGAGCACAGATACGCAGTATTTT. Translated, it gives CASRPTSGRSTDTQYF.

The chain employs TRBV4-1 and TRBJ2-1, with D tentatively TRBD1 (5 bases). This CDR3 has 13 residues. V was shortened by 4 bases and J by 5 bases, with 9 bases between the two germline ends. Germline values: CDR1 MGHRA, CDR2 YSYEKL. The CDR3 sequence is CASSRQQDNEQFF. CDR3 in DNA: TGCGCCAGCAGCCGACAACAGGACAATGAGCAGTTCTTC.

Written as DNA, the CDR3 is TGTGCCAGCAGTTACTCGGGACTAGTAATCACAGATACGCAGTATTTT. Residues: CASSYSGLVITDTQYF. This chain links TRBV6-5 with TRBJ2-3; 8 bases agree with TRBD2. The V gene's germline CDR1 is MNHEY and CDR2 SVGAGI. V was clipped by 0 bases and J by 2 bases; unmatched bases: 4. This CDR3 contains 16 residues.

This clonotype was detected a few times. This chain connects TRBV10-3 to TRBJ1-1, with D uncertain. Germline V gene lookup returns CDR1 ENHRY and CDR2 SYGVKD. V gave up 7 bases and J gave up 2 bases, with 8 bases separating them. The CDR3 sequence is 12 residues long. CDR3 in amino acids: CAIKALNTEAFF. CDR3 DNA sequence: TGTGCCATCAAAGCGCTAAACACTGAAGCTTTCTTT.

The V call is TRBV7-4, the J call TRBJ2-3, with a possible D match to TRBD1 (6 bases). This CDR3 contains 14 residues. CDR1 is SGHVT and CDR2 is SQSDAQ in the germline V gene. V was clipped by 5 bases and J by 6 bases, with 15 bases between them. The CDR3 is CASSPRTGYDTQYF. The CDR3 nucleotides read TGTGCCAGCAGCCCCCGAACAGGGTATGATACGCAGTATTTT.

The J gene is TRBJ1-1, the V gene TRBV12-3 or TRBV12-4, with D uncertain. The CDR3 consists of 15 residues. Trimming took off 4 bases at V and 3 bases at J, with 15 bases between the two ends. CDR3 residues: CASSWATLPDTEAFF. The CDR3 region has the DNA TGTGCCAGCAGTTGGGCGACCCTACCGGACACTGAAGCTTTCTTT.

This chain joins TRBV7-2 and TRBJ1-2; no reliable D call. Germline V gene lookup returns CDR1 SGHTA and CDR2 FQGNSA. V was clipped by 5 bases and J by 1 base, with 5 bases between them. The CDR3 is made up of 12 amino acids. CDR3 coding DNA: TGTGCCAGCAGCCCAGATAACTATGGCTACACCTTC. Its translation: CASSPDNYGYTF.

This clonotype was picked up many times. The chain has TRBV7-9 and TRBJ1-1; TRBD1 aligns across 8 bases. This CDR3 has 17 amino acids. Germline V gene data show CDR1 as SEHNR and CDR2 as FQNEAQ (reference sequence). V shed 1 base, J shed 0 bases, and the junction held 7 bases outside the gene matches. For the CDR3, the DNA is TGTGCCAGCAGCTTAGTTCGGGGGGACAGGCTGAACACTGAAGCTTTCTTT. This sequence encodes CASSLVRGDRLNTEAFF.

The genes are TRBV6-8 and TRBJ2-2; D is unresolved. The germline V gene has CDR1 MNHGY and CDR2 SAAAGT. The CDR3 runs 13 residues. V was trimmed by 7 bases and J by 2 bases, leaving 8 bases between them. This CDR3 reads CASNRDNTGELFF. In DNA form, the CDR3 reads TGTGCCAGCAATAGGGATAACACCGGGGAGCTGTTTTTT.

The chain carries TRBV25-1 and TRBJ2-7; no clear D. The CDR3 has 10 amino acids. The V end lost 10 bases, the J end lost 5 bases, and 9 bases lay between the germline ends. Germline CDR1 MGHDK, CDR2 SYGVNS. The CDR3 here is CATERDEQYF. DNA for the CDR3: TGTGCCACGGAACGAGACGAGCAGTACTTC.

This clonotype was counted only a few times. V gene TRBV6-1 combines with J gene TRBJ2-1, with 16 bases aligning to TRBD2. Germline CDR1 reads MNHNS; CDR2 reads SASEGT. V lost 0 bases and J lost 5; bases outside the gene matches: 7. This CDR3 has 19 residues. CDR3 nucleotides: TGTGCCAGCAGTGAAGCTTGGGGACTAGCGGGGGGGCCTCACAATGAGCAGTTCTTC. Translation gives CASSEAWGLAGGPHNEQFF.

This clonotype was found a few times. CDR3 DNA sequence: TGTGCCAGCAGCTTAGGATGGCTCGGGGAAAAACTGTTTTTT. Its translation is CASSLGWLGEKLFF. The rearrangement uses TRBV7-9 and TRBJ1-4, with D uncertain. The V gene lost 1 base and the J gene lost 8 bases, with 11 bases spanning the gap. From germline, CDR1 is SEHNR and CDR2 FQNEAQ (reference sequence). This CDR3 is built from 14 residues. Combining the CDR3 with reference TRBV7-9 and TRBJ1-4 gives the whole variable domain DTGVSQNPRHKITKRGQNVTFRCDPISEHNRLYWYRQTLGQGPEFLTYFQNEAQLEKSRLLSDRFSAERPKGSFSTLEIQRTEQGDSAMYLCASSLGWLGEKLFFGSGTQLSVL.

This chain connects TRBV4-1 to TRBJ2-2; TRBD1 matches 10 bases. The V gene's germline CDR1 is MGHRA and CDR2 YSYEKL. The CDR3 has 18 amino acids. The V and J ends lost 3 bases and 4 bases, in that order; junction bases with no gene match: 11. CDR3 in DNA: TGCGCCAGCAGCCATTTACTGCCCGGACAGGGGGTCACCGGGGAGCTGTTTTTT. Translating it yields CASSHLLPGQGVTGELFF.

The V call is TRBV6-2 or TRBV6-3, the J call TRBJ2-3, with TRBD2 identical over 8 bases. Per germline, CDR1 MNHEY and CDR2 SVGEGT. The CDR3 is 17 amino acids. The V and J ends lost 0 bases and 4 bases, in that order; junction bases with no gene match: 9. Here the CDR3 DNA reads TGTGCCAGCAGTTACTCTCCGCCCGAGCGGGAGCCAGATACGCAGTATTTT. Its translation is CASSYSPPEREPDTQYF.

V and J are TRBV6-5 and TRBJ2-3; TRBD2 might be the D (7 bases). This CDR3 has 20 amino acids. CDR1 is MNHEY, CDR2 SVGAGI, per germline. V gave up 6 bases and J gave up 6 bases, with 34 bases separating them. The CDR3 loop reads CASRTDSLLGGGNRYDTQYF. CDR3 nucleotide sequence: TGTGCCAGCAGGACCGACAGCCTCTTGGGCGGGGGCAATCGATACGATACGCAGTATTTT.

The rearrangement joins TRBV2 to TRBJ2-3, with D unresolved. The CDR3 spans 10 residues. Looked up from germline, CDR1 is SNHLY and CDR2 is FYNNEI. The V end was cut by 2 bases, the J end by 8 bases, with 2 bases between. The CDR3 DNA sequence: TGTGCCAGCAGTGAAATTACGCAGTATTTT. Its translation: CASSEITQYF.

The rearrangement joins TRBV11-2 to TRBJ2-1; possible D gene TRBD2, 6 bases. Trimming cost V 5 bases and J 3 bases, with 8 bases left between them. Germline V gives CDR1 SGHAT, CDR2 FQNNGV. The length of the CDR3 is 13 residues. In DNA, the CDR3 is TGTGCCAGCAGCCCGGGACTCTACAATGAGCAGTTCTTC. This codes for CASSPGLYNEQFF.

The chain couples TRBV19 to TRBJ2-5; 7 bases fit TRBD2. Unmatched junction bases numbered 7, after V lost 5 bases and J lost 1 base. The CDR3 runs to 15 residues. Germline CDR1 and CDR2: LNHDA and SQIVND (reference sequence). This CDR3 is CASSPRDYLQETQYF. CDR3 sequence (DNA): TGTGCCAGTAGTCCGCGGGACTACCTCCAAGAGACCCAGTACTTC.

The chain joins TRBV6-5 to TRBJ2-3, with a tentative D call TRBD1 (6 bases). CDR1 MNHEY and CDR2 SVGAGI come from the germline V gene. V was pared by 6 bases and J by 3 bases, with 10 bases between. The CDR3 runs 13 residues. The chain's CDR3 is CASRYGTTDTQYF. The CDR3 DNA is TGTGCCAGCAGATACGGGACAACAGATACGCAGTATTTT.

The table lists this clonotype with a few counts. The CDR3 reads CASSLRCASGRPDGETQYF. DNA for the CDR3: TGTGCCAGCAGCTTAAGATGTGCTAGCGGGAGACCCGACGGGGAGACCCAGTACTTC. V usage is TRBV7-2 and J usage is TRBJ2-5, with 10 positions matching TRBD2. The germline V gene encodes CDR1 SGHTA and CDR2 FQGNSA. The V gene end was trimmed by 2 bases and the J gene end by 5 bases; junction bases not matched to a gene: 17. This CDR3 has 19 residues.

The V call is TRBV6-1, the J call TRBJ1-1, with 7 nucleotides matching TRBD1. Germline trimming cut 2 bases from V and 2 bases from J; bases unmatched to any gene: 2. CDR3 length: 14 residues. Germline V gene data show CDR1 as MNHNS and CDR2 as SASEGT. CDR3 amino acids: CASSEQGGNTEAFF. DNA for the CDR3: TGTGCCAGCAGTGAACAGGGGGGCAACACTGAAGCTTTCTTT.

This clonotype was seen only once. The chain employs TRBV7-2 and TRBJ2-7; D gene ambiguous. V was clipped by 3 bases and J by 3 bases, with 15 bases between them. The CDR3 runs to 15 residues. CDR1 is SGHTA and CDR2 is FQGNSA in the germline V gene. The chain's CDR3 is CASSFSGGKGYEQYF. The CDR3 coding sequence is TGTGCCAGCAGCTTCTCTGGCGGCAAGGGCTACGAGCAGTACTTC.

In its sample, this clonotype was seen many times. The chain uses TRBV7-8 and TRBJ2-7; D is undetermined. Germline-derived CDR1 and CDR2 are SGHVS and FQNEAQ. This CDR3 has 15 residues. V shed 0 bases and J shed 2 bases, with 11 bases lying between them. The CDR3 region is CASSLALNGAYEQYF. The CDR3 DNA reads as TGTGCCAGCAGCTTAGCGTTGAACGGAGCCTACGAGCAGTACTTC.

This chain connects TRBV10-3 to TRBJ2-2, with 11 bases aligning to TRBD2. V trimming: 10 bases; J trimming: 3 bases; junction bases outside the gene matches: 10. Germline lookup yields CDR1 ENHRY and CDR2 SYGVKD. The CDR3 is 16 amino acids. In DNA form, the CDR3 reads TGTGCCACCTCTGGTGGGACTAGCGGATACACCGGGGAGCTGTTTTTT. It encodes CATSGGTSGYTGELFF.

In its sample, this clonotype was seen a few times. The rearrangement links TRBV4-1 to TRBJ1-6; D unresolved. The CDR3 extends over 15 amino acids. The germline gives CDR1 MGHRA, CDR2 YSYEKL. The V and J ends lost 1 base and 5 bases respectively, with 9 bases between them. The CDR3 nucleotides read TGCGCCAGCAGCCAAGTTATTGGAGATAATTCACCCCTCCACTTT. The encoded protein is CASSQVIGDNSPLHF.

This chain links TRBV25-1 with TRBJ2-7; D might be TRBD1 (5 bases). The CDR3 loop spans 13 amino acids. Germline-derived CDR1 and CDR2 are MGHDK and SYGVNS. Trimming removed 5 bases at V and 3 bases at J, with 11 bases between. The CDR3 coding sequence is TGTGCCAGCAGTTACAGGAACCTCTACGAGCAGTACTTC. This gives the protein CASSYRNLYEQYF.

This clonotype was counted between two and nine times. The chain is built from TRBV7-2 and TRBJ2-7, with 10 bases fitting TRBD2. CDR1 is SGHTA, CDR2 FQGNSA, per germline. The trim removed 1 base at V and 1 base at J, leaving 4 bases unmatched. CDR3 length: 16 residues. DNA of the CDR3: TGTGCCAGCAGCTTAGGGATACTAGCGGGGTCCTACGAGCAGTACTTC. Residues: CASSLGILAGSYEQYF.

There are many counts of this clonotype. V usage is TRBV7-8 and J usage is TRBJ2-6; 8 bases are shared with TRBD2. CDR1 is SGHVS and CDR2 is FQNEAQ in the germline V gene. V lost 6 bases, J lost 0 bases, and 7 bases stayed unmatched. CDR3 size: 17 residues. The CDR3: CASRWLAGLSGANVLTF. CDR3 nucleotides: TGTGCCAGCAGGTGGCTAGCGGGCCTCTCTGGGGCCAACGTCCTGACTTTC.

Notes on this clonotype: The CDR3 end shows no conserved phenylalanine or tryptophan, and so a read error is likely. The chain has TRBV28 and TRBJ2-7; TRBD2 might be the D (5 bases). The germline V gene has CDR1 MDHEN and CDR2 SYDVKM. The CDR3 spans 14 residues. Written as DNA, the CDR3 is TGTGCGAGCACTCCCACCCAACTAGACTACGAGCAGTACGAC. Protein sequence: CASTPTQLDYEQYD.

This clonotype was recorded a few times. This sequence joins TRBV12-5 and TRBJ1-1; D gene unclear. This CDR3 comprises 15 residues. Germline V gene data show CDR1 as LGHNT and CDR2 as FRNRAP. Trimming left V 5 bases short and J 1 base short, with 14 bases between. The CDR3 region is CASGAAISGNTEAFF. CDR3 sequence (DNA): TGTGCTAGTGGTGCGGCGATTTCGGGGAACACTGAAGCTTTCTTT.

CDR3 in DNA: TGCGCCAGCAGCTTCCCCCAGGCCTACGAGCAGTACTTC. This encodes CASSFPQAYEQYF. The rearrangement joins TRBV5-1 to TRBJ2-7; D not certain. The CDR3 loop spans 13 amino acids. CDR1 is SGHRS and CDR2 is YFSETQ in the germline V gene. V lost 2 bases, J lost 2 bases, and 8 bases lay in between.

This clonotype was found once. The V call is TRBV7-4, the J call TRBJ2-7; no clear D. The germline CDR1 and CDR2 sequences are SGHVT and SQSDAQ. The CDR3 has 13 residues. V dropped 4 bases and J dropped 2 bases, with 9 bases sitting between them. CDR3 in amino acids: CASSSDVTYEQYF. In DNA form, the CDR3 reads TGTGCCAGCAGCTCGGACGTCACCTACGAGCAGTACTTC.